Each of the 20 T cell receptor beta chains below was sequenced from the same sample in a study of blood T cell repertoires in COVID-19. Repertoires were generated with immunoSEQ multiplex PCR, while TCRdb's copy carries only in-frame clones and drops some. The sample lists 350,000 to 550,000 clones; roughly 87% were seen once. Sequencing was done on a sample of PBMCs or T cells enriched from blood (not recorded which). The receptors derive from a woman younger than 30 with acute COVID-19.

V usage is TRBV7-6 and J usage is TRBJ1-1, with D perhaps TRBD1 (5 bases). V lost 5 bases and J lost 6, with 13 bases in between. This CDR3 spans 13 amino acids. CDR1 is SGHVS, CDR2 FNYEAQ, per germline. This CDR3 is CASSLGAWAEAFF. CDR3 in DNA: TGTGCCAGCAGCCTAGGGGCGTGGGCTGAAGCTTTCTTT.

This chain links TRBV30 with TRBJ1-2; possible D gene TRBD1, 6 bases. CDR1 GTSNPN and CDR2 SVGIG come from the germline V gene (reference sequence). This CDR3 has 13 residues. Trimming stripped 1 base from V and 2 bases from J, with 8 bases between. The CDR3, as DNA: TGTGCCTGGAGTGGGGACACGAACTATGGCTACACCTTC. This encodes CAWSGDTNYGYTF.

J is TRBJ2-1 and V is TRBV7-6; 13 bases match TRBD2. The trim removed 5 bases at V and 7 bases at J, leaving 5 bases unmatched. Germline CDR1 reads SGHVS; CDR2 reads FNYEAQ. The CDR3 runs to 15 residues. The CDR3 bases are TGTGCCAGCAGCCTGCAGACTAGCGGGAGGAATGAGCAGTTCTTC. Translated: CASSLQTSGRNEQFF.

The chain joins TRBV18 to TRBJ1-4; 10 bases align to TRBD1. Per the germline V gene, CDR1 is KGHSH and CDR2 is LQKENI. This CDR3 has 15 residues. J gave up 7 bases and V 4 bases, and 6 bases lay outside the gene matches. CDR3 sequence reads: CASSLSGTGAEKLFF. The CDR3 bases are TGTGCCAGCTCACTGTCCGGGACAGGGGCTGAAAAACTGTTTTTT.

The J gene is TRBJ2-1, the V gene TRBV5-1; D is unclear. This CDR3 is 14 amino acids long. Germline values: CDR1 SGHRS, CDR2 YFSETQ. V dropped 0 bases and J dropped 7 bases, with 11 bases sitting between them. The CDR3 sequence is CASSLAQTGNEQFF. The CDR3 DNA sequence: TGCGCCAGCAGCTTGGCCCAGACCGGGAATGAGCAGTTCTTC.

The chain has TRBV28 and TRBJ1-6; no firm D call. The CDR3 totals 13 residues. V lost 6 bases and J lost 4, with 7 bases in between. The germline V gene encodes CDR1 MDHEN and CDR2 SYDVKM. In DNA, the CDR3 is TGTGCCAGCAGCACCGAGTATAATTCACCCCTCCACTTT. It is translated as CASSTEYNSPLHF.

This rearrangement joins TRBV27 to TRBJ1-4; D is possibly TRBD1 (6 bases). Germline lookup yields CDR1 MNHEY and CDR2 SMNVEV (reference sequence). There are 14 residues in the CDR3. As DNA, the CDR3 is TGTGCTTCGGACAGAATAGCAACTAATGAAAAACTGTTTTTT. Amino acid sequence: CASDRIATNEKLFF.

V gene TRBV20-1 combines with J gene TRBJ2-1; 10 bases fit TRBD2. V lost 3 bases and J lost 6; bases outside the gene matches: 11. Germline CDR1 and CDR2: DFQATT and SNEGSKA (reference sequence). CDR3 length: 16 residues. DNA for the CDR3: TGCAGTGCTAGTCCCAGGACTAGCGGAGGGTTCAATGAGCAGTTCTTC. Translated: CSASPRTSGGFNEQFF.

The chain recombines TRBV2 with TRBJ1-4; 10 bases agree with TRBD1. The CDR3 extends over 18 amino acids. Trimming took 2 bases from V and 0 from J; bases not matched to a gene: 6. CDR1 is SNHLY, CDR2 FYNNEI, per germline. CDR3 amino acids: CASSEPRDRGPTNEKLFF. The CDR3 DNA follows: TGTGCCAGCAGTGAACCCCGGGACAGGGGTCCAACTAATGAAAAACTGTTTTTT.

This chain joins TRBV5-4 and TRBJ1-3; D is unresolved. Trimming shortened V by 4 bases and J by 0 bases, and 14 bases separated the two germline ends. Germline V gives CDR1 SGHNT, CDR2 YYREEE (reference sequence). CDR3 length: 16 amino acids. The CDR3 spells CASSGRGRNSGNTIYF. CDR3 bases: TGTGCCAGCAGCGGCCGCGGTAGGAACTCTGGAAACACCATATATTTT.

The V gene is TRBV19, the J gene TRBJ2-2; 9 bases map to TRBD1. The germline gives CDR1 LNHDA, CDR2 SQIVND (reference sequence). The CDR3 runs to 16 residues. Trimming at V came to 3 bases and at J to 1 base, leaving 3 bases not matched to a gene. In DNA, the CDR3 is TGTGCCAGTAGTATTAAGGGACAGGGGAACACCGGGGAGCTGTTTTTT. Encoded protein: CASSIKGQGNTGELFF. The full variable domain, its missing parts supplied by reference TRBV19 and TRBJ2-2, is DGGITQSPKYLFRKEGQNVTLSCEQNLNHDAMYWYRQDPGQGLRLIYYSQIVNDFQKGDIAEGYSVSREKKESFPLTVTSAQKNPTAFYLCASSIKGQGNTGELFFGEGSRLTVL.

This clone was counted between two and nine times. The rearrangement links TRBV6-5 to TRBJ1-1; 11 bases agree with TRBD1. Trimming took 2 bases from V and 4 from J; bases not matched to a gene: 0. Germline CDR1 and CDR2: MNHEY and SVGAGI. The CDR3 is made up of 14 amino acids. The CDR3 DNA is TGTGCCAGCAGTTACGGGACAGGGGGCACTGAAGCTTTCTTT. Translating gives CASSYGTGGTEAFF.

This clone was detected once. This chain uses TRBV4-1 with TRBJ1-2, with 8 bases lining up with TRBD1. Germline V CDR1 and CDR2: MGHRA, YSYEKL. V trimming: 4 bases; J trimming: 4 bases; junction bases outside the gene matches: 5. The CDR3 runs 14 residues. The CDR3 protein is CASSRPGQGYGYTF. The DNA for the CDR3 is TGCGCCAGCAGCCGACCTGGACAGGGCTATGGCTACACCTTC.

The J gene is TRBJ2-7, the V gene TRBV4-3, with TRBD2 matching over 9 bases. This CDR3 is built from 18 residues. J lost 3 bases, V lost 0 bases, and 12 bases had no gene match. CDR1 and CDR2 (germline): LGHNA, YSLEER. CDR3 loop: CASSQEFAGTSPFYEQYF. Written as DNA, the CDR3 is TGCGCCAGCAGCCAAGAGTTTGCCGGGACTAGCCCATTCTACGAGCAGTACTTC.

The V call is TRBV5-4, the J call TRBJ1-6, with D unresolved. The CDR3 spans 15 residues. The ends were cut back, 4 bases at V and 7 bases at J, with 15 bases in the middle. CDR1 and CDR2 from the germline V gene are SGHNT and YYREEE (reference sequence). CDR3 residues: CASSLGGDWNSPLHF. The CDR3 DNA is TGTGCCAGCAGCCTGGGCGGGGATTGGAATTCACCCCTCCACTTT.

The chain carries TRBV11-1 and TRBJ2-1, with 14 bases fitting TRBD2. The CDR3 extends over 16 amino acids. The V gene's germline CDR1 is SGHAT and CDR2 FQDESV (reference sequence). V shed 2 bases and J 6 bases; nucleotides not matched to a gene: 3. In nucleotides, the CDR3 is TGTGCCAGCAGCTTAAAGACTAGCGGGGGGGGCAATGAGCAGTTCTTC. This codes for CASSLKTSGGGNEQFF.

The gene calls are TRBV27 and TRBJ1-2, with TRBD1 matching 9 bases. J gave up 4 bases and V 3 bases, and 3 bases lay outside the gene matches. Germline loops: CDR1 MNHEY, CDR2 SMNVEV (reference sequence). CDR3 length equals 14 residues. This chain's CDR3 is CASSFGTGRYGYTF. CDR3 DNA: TGTGCCAGCAGTTTTGGGACAGGGCGCTATGGCTACACCTTC.

J is TRBJ2-3 and V is TRBV7-2; 10 bases match TRBD2. The germline gives CDR1 SGHTA, CDR2 FQGNSA. The trim removed 0 bases at V and 6 bases at J, leaving 3 bases unmatched. The CDR3 contains 15 residues. The CDR3 region is CASSLALAGRDTQYF. DNA for the CDR3: TGTGCCAGCAGCTTAGCACTAGCGGGACGTGATACGCAGTATTTT. Drawing the rest from reference TRBV7-2 and TRBJ2-3, the complete variable domain is GAGVSQSPSNKVTEKGKDVELRCDPISGHTALYWYRQSLGQGLEFLIYFQGNSAPDKSGLPSDRFSAERTGGSVSTLTIQRTQQEDSAVYLCASSLALAGRDTQYFGPGTRLTVL.

The chain couples TRBV9 to TRBJ2-2, with 9 nucleotides matching TRBD1. This CDR3 comprises 15 residues. The germline V gene has CDR1 SGDLS and CDR2 YYNGEE. The J segment lost 3 bases and the V segment lost 7 bases, leaving 7 bases of the junction unmatched. CDR3 sequence reads: CASSTGGFHTGELFF. The CDR3 nucleotides are TGTGCCAGCTCGACAGGGGGTTTCCACACCGGGGAGCTGTTTTTT.

This clone was picked up a small number of times. The chain has TRBV6-5 and TRBJ1-5; 9 bases match TRBD1. J lost 1 base, V lost 5 bases, and 3 bases had no gene match. The germline V gene has CDR1 MNHEY and CDR2 SVGAGI. The CDR3 sequence is 15 residues long. Here the CDR3 DNA reads TGTGCCAGCAGTATACAGGGGGCCAGCAATCAGCCCCAGCATTTT. Its protein product is CASSIQGASNQPQHF.